This is a list of T cell receptor beta chains from one sample in a study of early T cells in non-severe SARS-CoV-2 infection. Each CDR3 protein is one row after TCRdb ran MiXCR on the 5' RACE reads. This sample has more than 45,000 distinct CDR3 sequences, with around 12% found just once. The specimen was whole blood. Source of these receptors: an adult who was a healthcare worker with PCR-confirmed SARS-CoV-2 infection or an uninfected control (not recorded which). CDR3s include the opening cysteine and the closing phenylalanine or tryptophan. The order of the fields is clone size, J gene, D gene, V gene, CDR3 DNA, CDR3 protein. The D gene is left open where the match is weak. The size entry is marked missing in some rows and otherwise reads once, few, many or a size class.

>few|TRBJ1-1|TRBD1|TRBV11-1
TGTGCCAGCAGTTTTACACAGGGGAGATCTTTCTTT
CASSFTQGRSFF
>.|TRBJ2-7|.|TRBV5-5
TGTGCCAGCAGCTTGCGTTTAGCCTCCTACGAGCAGTACTTC
CASSLRLASYEQYF
>many|TRBJ2-4|.|TRBV29-1
TGCAGCGTGGGACGGCTAGCCAAAAACATTCAGTACTTC
CSVGRLAKNIQYF
>many|TRBJ2-3|TRBD2|TRBV29-1
TGCAGCGCTACCGTGACTAGCGGACTCACAGATACGCAGTATTTT
CSATVTSGLTDTQYF
>few|TRBJ2-6|.|TRBV6-6
TGTGCCAGCAGTTACGAGGCTACCGGAGCCAACGTCCTGACTTTC
CASSYEATGANVLTF
>many|TRBJ2-1|.|TRBV7-2
TGTGCCAGCAGCCCCTGGGCTAGCGCCACCTACAATGAGCAGTTCTTC
CASSPWASATYNEQFF
>few|TRBJ2-3|TRBD1|TRBV7-2
TGTGCCAGCAGCTTAGGGACAGGTTGGGATACGCAGTATTTT
CASSLGTGWDTQYF
>.|TRBJ2-5|.|TRBV29-1
TGCAGCGTTGTAGCCCAAGAGACCCAGTACTTC
CSVVAQETQYF
>few|TRBJ2-5|TRBD1|TRBV10-3
TGTGCCATCAGTGAGTTGGGACAGACACAAGAGACCCAGTACTTC
CAISELGQTQETQYF
>few|TRBJ2-3|.|TRBV28
TGTGCCAGCAGAACGACTAGGCCCGATACGCAGTATTTT
CASRTTRPDTQYF
>few|TRBJ2-7|.|TRBV6-6
TGTGCCAGCAGAAACCCAGGTGTGGGACACCAGACCTACGAGCAGTACTTC
CASRNPGVGHQTYEQYF
>many|TRBJ1-2|.|TRBV6-1
TGTGCCAGCAGTGTCCGGCTGGGAGTTGGGGATGGCTACACCTTC
CASSVRLGVGDGYTF
>few|TRBJ2-2|.|TRBV7-6
TGTGCCAGCAGCTTGTCGCGGGGGAACACCGGGGAGCTGTTTTTT
CASSLSRGNTGELFF
>.|TRBJ1-1|TRBD1|TRBV6-6
TGTGCCAGCAGTTACAAGTCCCAGGGGGCTTTAGCTTTCTTT
CASSYKSQGALAFF
>few|TRBJ1-2|.|TRBV20-1
TGCAGTGCTAACCGACAGAGCTTTTCCTATGGCTACACCTTC
CSANRQSFSYGYTF
>.|TRBJ2-3|.|TRBV29-1
TGCAGCTCTTCTAGCACAGATACGCAGTATTTT
CSSSSTDTQYF
>few|TRBJ1-2|.|TRBV29-1
TGCAGCGTTGAAAGTAATGGGCATGGCTACACCTTC
CSVESNGHGYTF
>many|TRBJ2-3|TRBD2|TRBV6-1
TGTGCCAGCAGTGGGGCTAGCGGGACTCTCACAGATACGCAGTATTTT
CASSGASGTLTDTQYF
>few|TRBJ2-3|TRBD2|TRBV20-1
TGCAGTGCTAGGGCGGCTAGCGGGAGGAGGGTGGCAGATACGCAGTATTTT
CSARAASGRRVADTQYF
>many|TRBJ1-5|.|TRBV30
TGTGCCTGGAGTAAACAGGGAGGCCAGCCCCAGCATTTT
CAWSKQGGQPQHF
>.|TRBJ2-3|.|TRBV7-3
TGTGCCAGCAGCTTGGACGATACGCAGTATTTT
CASSLDDTQYF
>few|TRBJ1-6|.|TRBV20-1
TGCAGTGCTAGAGGGGCTTCACCCCTCCACTTT
CSARGASPLHF
>few|TRBJ1-6|.|TRBV29-1
TGCAGCGTTGGCGAGGGGAATTCACCCCTCCACTTT
CSVGEGNSPLHF
>few|TRBJ2-7|.|TRBV7-6
TGTGCCAGCAGCCCTCAGGGACGTTTAGGTGAGCAGTACTTC
CASSPQGRLGEQYF
>many|TRBJ2-3|.|TRBV18
TGTGCCAGCTCACCATGGGGCAGCACAGATACGCAGTATTTT
CASSPWGSTDTQYF
>few|TRBJ2-3|.|TRBV7-9
TGTGCCAGCAGCCCGCTGGACCCAATTCCTAGAGCAGATACGCAGTATTTT
CASSPLDPIPRADTQYF
>many|TRBJ2-5|.|TRBV19
TGTGCCAGTAGTGCCCGAGGGGACGCGTACCAAGAGACCCAGTACTTC
CASSARGDAYQETQYF
>.|TRBJ2-5|TRBD2|TRBV9
TGTGCCAGCAGCGTAAAGGCTAGCGGGAGGATGGTGGAGACCCAGTACTTC
CASSVKASGRMVETQYF
>many|TRBJ1-1|.|TRBV29-1
TGCAGCGCATCCGTCAACACTGAAGCTTTCTTT
CSASVNTEAFF
>many|TRBJ2-1|.|TRBV14
TGTGCCAGCAGCCCCTTTGCGGGGAGCTCCTACAATGAGCAGTTCTTC
CASSPFAGSSYNEQFF
>.|TRBJ2-3|TRBD2|TRBV11-2
TGTGCCAGCAGCCATCCAGGGACTAGAGGTACAGATACGCAGTATTTT
CASSHPGTRGTDTQYF
>many|TRBJ2-7|TRBD1|TRBV20-1
TGCAGTGCTAAAGCCGGGACAGTTTTCTACGAGCAGTACTTC
CSAKAGTVFYEQYF
>.|TRBJ1-4|.|TRBV19
TGTGCCAGTACCGATAATGAAAAACTGTTTTTT
CASTDNEKLFF
>few|TRBJ2-2|TRBD1|TRBV5-6
TGTGCCAGCAGCTTGGTGGACAGGGGCCCAACCGGGGAGCTGTTTTTT
CASSLVDRGPTGELFF
>.|TRBJ2-1|TRBD2|TRBV28
TGTGCCAGCAGTTTATACCAGCGGGAGTATGAGCAGTTCTTC
CASSLYQREYEQFF
>many|TRBJ2-5|.|TRBV24-1
TGTGCCACCAGTGTCGGCAGCCAAGAGACCCAGTACTTC
CATSVGSQETQYF
>few|TRBJ2-5|.|TRBV7-2
TGTGCCAGTTCCGGGCAATTCCAAGAGACCCAGTACTTC
CASSGQFQETQYF
>.|TRBJ2-1|TRBD2|TRBV11-3
TGTGCCAGCAGCTTAGGGACTAGCGGATACAATGAGCAGTTCTTC
CASSLGTSGYNEQFF
>few|TRBJ2-3|.|TRBV18
TGTGCCAGCTCACCACAGTGGGGCCAAGATACGCAGTATTTT
CASSPQWGQDTQYF
>few|TRBJ1-1|.|TRBV5-6
TGTGCCAGCAGCTGGGGATACAGGAACACTGAAGCTTTCTTT
CASSWGYRNTEAFF
>many|TRBJ2-2|.|TRBV7-9
TGTGCCAGCAGCCCGCTCGGCCGGACGAACACCGGGGAGCTGTTTTTT
CASSPLGRTNTGELFF
>many|TRBJ1-5|TRBD1|TRBV6-6
TGTGCCAGCAGTGCCGGGACAGCGTATAGCAATCAGCCCCAGCATTTT
CASSAGTAYSNQPQHF
>.|TRBJ2-1|.|TRBV7-2
TGTGCCAGCAGCGCCGTACGGTCCAATGAGCGGTACTTC
CASSAVRSNERYF
>few|TRBJ2-7|.|TRBV27
TGTGCCAGCAGAGATACTGACGGGAGCTCCTACGAGCAGTACTTC
CASRDTDGSSYEQYF
>.|TRBJ2-3|TRBD2|TRBV29-1
TGCAGCGTTGTACTAGCGGGGTTCACAGATACGCAGTATTTT
CSVVLAGFTDTQYF
>few|TRBJ2-1|TRBD2|TRBV27
TGTGCCAGCAGGGGGAGGGTATCCCATAATGAGCAGTTCTTC
CASRGRVSHNEQFF
>few|TRBJ1-2|TRBD1|TRBV29-1
TGCAGCACAAACCGGGACAGGGCAATCTATGGCTACACCTTC
CSTNRDRAIYGYTF
>many|TRBJ2-1|TRBD2|TRBV5-1
TGCGCCAGCAGCTTGAGGCCGGGACTAGCGGGAGGGTCGACGTCCTACAATGAGCAGTTCTTC
CASSLRPGLAGGSTSYNEQFF
>large|TRBJ2-2|.|TRBV5-6
TGTGCCAGCAGCAACCCTACCCGAACCGGGGAGCTGTTTTTT
CASSNPTRTGELFF
>.|TRBJ2-3|TRBD2|TRBV7-3
TGTGCCAGCAGCTATGGCCCGGGGGGAGATACGCAGTATTTT
CASSYGPGGDTQYF
>.|TRBJ1-6|.|TRBV12-3/TRBV12-4
TGTGCCAGCAGTCCGACCGGCTATAATTCACCCCTCCACTTT
CASSPTGYNSPLHF
>few|TRBJ2-5|.|TRBV7-2
TGTGCCAGCAGCTCCAATCGCTTGGAGACCCAGTACTTC
CASSSNRLETQYF
>many|TRBJ2-7|.|TRBV6-5
TGTGCCAGCAGTTACGGGGGCGAGCAGTACTTC
CASSYGGEQYF
>many|TRBJ2-7|.|TRBV5-1
TGCGCCAGCAGTCATGAGGGGTGGACTCCGGTCGCCTACGAGCAGTACTTC
CASSHEGWTPVAYEQYF
>few|TRBJ2-7|TRBD2|TRBV19
TGTGCCAGTAGGCAGACCGGGACTAGCCTCGAGCAGTACTTC
CASRQTGTSLEQYF